This note documents a single T cell receptor (beta chain) sequence. V shed 4 bases, J shed 7 bases, and the junction held 9 bases outside the gene matches. The germline V gene has CDR1 SEHNR and CDR2 FQNEAQ (reference sequence). The CDR3 covers 16 residues. These data belong to a study of chemoradiotherapy in HPV16-positive cancers. Whole-study context: Functional T-cell assays on a couple of HPV16-positive patients' cells defined candidate HPV-specific clones and common TCR motifs.

Assay: immunoSEQ multiplex PCR; the TCRdb copy retains only in-frame clones and omits some. The sample records roughly 11,000 clones, 78% being singletons. The TCR was taken from a human donor with HPV-associated anogenital cancer. The sample was gathered from a patient who underwent chemoradiotherapy. The chain couples TRBV7-9 to TRBJ2-1, with 11 bases aligning to TRBD1. The CDR3: CASSSIWGQGGNEQFF. CDR3 nucleotides: TGTGCCAGCAGCTCAATTTGGGGACAGGGGGGAAATGAGCAGTTCTTC. The full variable domain, completed using reference TRBV7-9 and TRBJ2-1, is DTGVSQNPRHKITKRGQNVTFRCDPISEHNRLYWYRQTLGQGPEFLTYFQNEAQLEKSRLLSDRFSAERPKGSFSTLEIQRTEQGDSAMYLCASSSIWGQGGNEQFFGPGTRLTVL.